Below, one T cell receptor beta chain is given with its context. The data belong to a study of T cell repertoires in cytomegalovirus infection. The CDR3 totals 12 residues. Germline V lookup: CDR1 DFQATT, CDR2 SNEGSKA (reference sequence). Trimming took 2 bases from V and 4 from J, leaving 8 bases between them. MiXCR, run by TCRdb on the reads, gives a single entry per CDR3 protein. The sample records over 100,000 distinct CDR3 sequences, approximately 17% being singletons. Source material: PBMCs. The chain has TRBV20-1 and TRBJ1-1; unclear D gene. The TCR sequence derives from a human donor in good health (CMV status not recorded). Some clones in this sample may be carry-over from other donors' samples. CDR3: CSARPGPTEAFF. The DNA for the CDR3 is TGCAGTGCTAGACCCGGACCCACTGAAGCTTTCTTT.